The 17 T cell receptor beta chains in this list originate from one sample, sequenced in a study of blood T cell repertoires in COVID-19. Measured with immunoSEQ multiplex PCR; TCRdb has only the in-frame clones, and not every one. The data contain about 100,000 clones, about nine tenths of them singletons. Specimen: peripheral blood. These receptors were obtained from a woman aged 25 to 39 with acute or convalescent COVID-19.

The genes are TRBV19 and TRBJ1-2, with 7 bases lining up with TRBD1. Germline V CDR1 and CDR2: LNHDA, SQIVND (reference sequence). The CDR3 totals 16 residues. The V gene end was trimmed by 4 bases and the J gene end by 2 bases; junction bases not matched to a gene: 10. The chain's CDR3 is CASSTLLGTVNYGYTF. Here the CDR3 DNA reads TGTGCCAGTAGTACGCTCCTCGGGACAGTAAACTATGGCTACACCTTC. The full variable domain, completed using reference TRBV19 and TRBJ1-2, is DGGITQSPKYLFRKEGQNVTLSCEQNLNHDAMYWYRQDPGQGLRLIYYSQIVNDFQKGDIAEGYSVSREKKESFPLTVTSAQKNPTAFYLCASSTLLGTVNYGYTFGSGTRLTVV.

Written as DNA, the CDR3 is TGTGCCACCAAGGTTGGAGGGATCGGTGAGCAGTTCTTC. Amino acid sequence: CATKVGGIGEQFF. The genes are TRBV6-5 and TRBJ2-1; tentatively, D is TRBD2 (6 bases). V was cut by 10 bases and J by 9 bases, with 19 bases left in between. This CDR3 comprises 13 residues. CDR1 MNHEY and CDR2 SVGAGI come from the germline V gene.

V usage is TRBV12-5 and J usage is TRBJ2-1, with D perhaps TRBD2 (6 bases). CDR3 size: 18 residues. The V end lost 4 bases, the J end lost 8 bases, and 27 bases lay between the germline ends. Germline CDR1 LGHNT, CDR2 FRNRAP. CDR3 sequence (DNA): TGTGCTAGTGGTTCGGACCAGACATGGGGGGACTTGAGCTATGAGCAGTTCTTC. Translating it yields CASGSDQTWGDLSYEQFF.

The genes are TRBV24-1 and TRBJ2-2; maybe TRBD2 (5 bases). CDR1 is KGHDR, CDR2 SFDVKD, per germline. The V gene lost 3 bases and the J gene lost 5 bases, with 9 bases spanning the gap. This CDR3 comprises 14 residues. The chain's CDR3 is CATSDPRETGELFF. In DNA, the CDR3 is TGTGCCACCAGTGATCCCCGGGAAACCGGGGAGCTGTTTTTT.

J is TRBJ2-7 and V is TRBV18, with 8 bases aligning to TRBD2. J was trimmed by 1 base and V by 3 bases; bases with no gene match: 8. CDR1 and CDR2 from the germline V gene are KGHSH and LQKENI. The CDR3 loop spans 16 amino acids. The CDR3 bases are TGTGCCAGCTCACCCCGAGTAGCGGGAAGATCCTACGAGCAGTACTTC. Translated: CASSPRVAGRSYEQYF.

CDR3 protein: CASSQEPVPNYGYTF. CDR3 coding DNA: TGCGCCAGCAGCCAAGAGCCAGTCCCTAACTATGGCTACACCTTC. The V gene is TRBV4-1, the J gene TRBJ1-2; D unresolved. There are 15 residues in the CDR3. V was cut by 0 bases and J by 0 bases, with 8 bases left in between. The germline V gene encodes CDR1 MGHRA and CDR2 YSYEKL.

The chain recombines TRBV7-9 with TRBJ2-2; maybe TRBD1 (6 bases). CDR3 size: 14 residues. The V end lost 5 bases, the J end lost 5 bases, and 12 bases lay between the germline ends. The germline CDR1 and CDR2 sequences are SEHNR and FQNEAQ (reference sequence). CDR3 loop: CASSPGQRTGELFF. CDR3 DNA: TGTGCCAGCAGCCCCGGACAGCGTACCGGGGAGCTGTTTTTT.

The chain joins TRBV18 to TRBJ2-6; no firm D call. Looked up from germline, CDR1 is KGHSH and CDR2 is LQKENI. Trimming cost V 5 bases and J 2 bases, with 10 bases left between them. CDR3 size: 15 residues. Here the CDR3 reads CASSGTVAGANVLTF. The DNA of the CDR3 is TGTGCCAGCTCAGGCACCGTGGCTGGGGCCAACGTCCTGACTTTC.

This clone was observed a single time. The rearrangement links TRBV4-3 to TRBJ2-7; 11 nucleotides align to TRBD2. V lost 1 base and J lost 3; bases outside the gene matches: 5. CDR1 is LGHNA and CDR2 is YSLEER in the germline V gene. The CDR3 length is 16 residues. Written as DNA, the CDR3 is TGCGCCAGCAGCCAAGCTCTAGCGGGGGGAAACTACGAGCAGTACTTC. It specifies CASSQALAGGNYEQYF.

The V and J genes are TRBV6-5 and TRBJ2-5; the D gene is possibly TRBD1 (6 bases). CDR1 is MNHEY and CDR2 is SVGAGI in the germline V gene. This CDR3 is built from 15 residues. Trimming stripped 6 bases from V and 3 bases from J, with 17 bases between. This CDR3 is CASSPQTRTEETQYF. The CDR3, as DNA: TGTGCCAGCAGCCCGCAAACTCGGACAGAAGAGACCCAGTACTTC.

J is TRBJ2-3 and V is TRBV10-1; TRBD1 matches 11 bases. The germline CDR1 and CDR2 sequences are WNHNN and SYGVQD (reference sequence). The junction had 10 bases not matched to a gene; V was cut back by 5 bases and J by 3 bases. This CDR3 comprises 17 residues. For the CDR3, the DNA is TGCGCCAGCAGTTTTGGACAGGGGGCTAGAAGGACAGATACGCAGTATTTT. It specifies CASSFGQGARRTDTQYF.

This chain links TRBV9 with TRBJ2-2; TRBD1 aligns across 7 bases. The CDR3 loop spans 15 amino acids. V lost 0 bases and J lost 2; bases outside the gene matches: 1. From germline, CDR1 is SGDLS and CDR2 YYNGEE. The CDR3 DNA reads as TGTGCCAGCAGCGTAGGGGACAGTAACACCGGGGAGCTGTTTTTT. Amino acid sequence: CASSVGDSNTGELFF. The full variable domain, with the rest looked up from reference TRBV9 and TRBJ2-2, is DSGVTQTPKHLITATGQRVTLRCSPRSGDLSVYWYQQSLDQGLQFLIQYYNGEERAKGNILERFSAQQFPDLHSELNLSSLELGDSALYFCASSVGDSNTGELFFGEGSRLTVL.

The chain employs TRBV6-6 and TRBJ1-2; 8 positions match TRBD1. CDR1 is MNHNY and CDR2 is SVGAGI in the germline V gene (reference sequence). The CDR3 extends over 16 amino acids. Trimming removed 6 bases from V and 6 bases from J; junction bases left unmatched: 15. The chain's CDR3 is CASSLLATGERHGYTF. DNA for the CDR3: TGTGCCAGCAGCTTACTCGCGACAGGGGAAAGACATGGCTACACCTTC.

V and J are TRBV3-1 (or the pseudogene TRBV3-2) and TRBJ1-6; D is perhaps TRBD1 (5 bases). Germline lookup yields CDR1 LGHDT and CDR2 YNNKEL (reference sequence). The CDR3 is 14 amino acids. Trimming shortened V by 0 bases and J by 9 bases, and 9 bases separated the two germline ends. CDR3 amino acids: CASSQEGGVSPLHF. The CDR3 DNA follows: TGTGCCAGCAGCCAAGAGGGGGGGGTTTCACCCCTCCACTTT.

CDR3 sequence: CASSSQGNGYTF. In nucleotides, the CDR3 is TGTGCCAGCAGCTCACAGGGAAATGGCTACACCTTC. This chain connects TRBV7-2 to TRBJ1-2; weak D call: TRBD1 (6 bases). With 4 bases removed from V and 6 bases from J, the gap between germline ends came to 9 bases. Per germline, CDR1 SGHTA and CDR2 FQGNSA. This CDR3 is 12 amino acids long.

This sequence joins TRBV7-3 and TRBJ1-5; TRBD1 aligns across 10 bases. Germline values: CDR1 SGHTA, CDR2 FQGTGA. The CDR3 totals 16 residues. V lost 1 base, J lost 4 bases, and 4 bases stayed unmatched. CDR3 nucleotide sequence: TGTGCCAGCAGCTTAAGGGGGACAGGGGATAATCAGCCCCAGCATTTT. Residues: CASSLRGTGDNQPQHF.

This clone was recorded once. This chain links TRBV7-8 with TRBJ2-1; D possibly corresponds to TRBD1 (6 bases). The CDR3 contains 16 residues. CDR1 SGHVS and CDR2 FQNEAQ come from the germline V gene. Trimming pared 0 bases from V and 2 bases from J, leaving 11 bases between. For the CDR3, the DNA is TGTGCCAGCAGCTTAGCGTTACAGGGAACCTACAATGAGCAGTTCTTC. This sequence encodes CASSLALQGTYNEQFF.